Each of the 3 T cell receptor beta chains below was sequenced from the same sample in a study of blood T cell repertoires in COVID-19. Sequencing was performed with immunoSEQ multiplex PCR; in TCRdb, only in-frame clones are kept and a portion is missing. Of around 190,000 clones detected, roughly 84% appear once; the ten largest clones hold about 3.3%. What was sequenced was PBMCs or T cells enriched from blood (not recorded which). These receptors were taken from a woman in her 30s who had been exposed to COVID-19.

The J gene is TRBJ2-7, the V gene TRBV29-1, with 12 bases matching TRBD1. The CDR3 runs 13 residues. J lost 6 bases, V lost 7 bases, and 7 bases had no gene match. Germline V gene data show CDR1 as SQVTM and CDR2 as ANQGSEA. The CDR3 DNA reads as TGCAGCGGTTCGGGACAGGGGGCTGGCGAGCAGTACTTC. Protein: CSGSGQGAGEQYF.

This chain links TRBV10-1 with TRBJ2-2; 7 nucleotides line up with TRBD2. J lost 7 bases, V lost 3 bases, and 8 bases had no gene match. This CDR3 contains 15 residues. CDR1 is WNHNN, CDR2 SYGVQD, per germline (reference sequence). Here the CDR3 reads CASSDPGGIDGELFF. For the CDR3, the DNA is TGCGCCAGCAGTGACCCGGGGGGTATCGACGGGGAGCTGTTTTTT.

The table lists this clone with a count of one. The gene calls are TRBV7-3 and TRBJ2-6; 7 bases are a match to TRBD2. CDR3 length: 17 residues. The germline V gene encodes CDR1 SGHTA and CDR2 FQGTGA. With V trimmed by 2 bases and J by 0 bases, 4 bases remained unmatched. CDR3: CASSLRGGSSGANVLTF. The CDR3 DNA follows: TGTGCCAGCAGCTTACGCGGGGGAAGCTCTGGGGCCAACGTCCTGACTTTC. The entire variable domain, with the rest obtained from reference TRBV7-3 and TRBJ2-6, is as follows: GAGVSQTPSNKVTEKGKYVELRCDPISGHTALYWYRQSLGQGPEFLIYFQGTGAADDSGLPNDRFFAVRPEGSVSTLKIQRTERGDSAVYLCASSLRGGSSGANVLTFGAGSRLTVL.